The 15 T cell receptor beta chains reported below all come from one sample, sequenced in a study of T cells after posttransplantation cyclophosphamide. Sequencing was performed with immunoSEQ multiplex PCR; in TCRdb, only in-frame clones are kept and a portion is missing. The table records roughly 6,900 clones, approximately 97% of them present only once. Sequenced input: naive CD8+ T cells sorted from PBMCs. The receptors come from a woman in her thirties in good health and a related stem cell transplant donor.

The genes are TRBV7-8 and TRBJ1-3; weak D call: TRBD1 (6 bases). The CDR3 has 16 residues. CDR1 and CDR2 from the germline V gene are SGHVS and FQNEAQ. Trimming left V 5 bases short and J 4 bases short, with 18 bases between. CDR3 bases: TGTGCCAGCAGCCCAGAGGGGGGGAATTTAGGAAACACCATATATTTT. This codes for CASSPEGGNLGNTIYF.

This chain connects TRBV7-7 to TRBJ1-1; D gene unclear. Germline V gene data show CDR1 as SSHAT and CDR2 as FNYEAQ (reference sequence). The V end was cut by 5 bases, the J end by 11 bases, with 12 bases between. CDR3 length equals 11 residues. CDR3 DNA: TGTGCCAGCAGCGCAGTGGTCCTGGCTTTCTTT. Amino acid sequence: CASSAVVLAFF. The whole variable domain, filled in from reference TRBV7-7 and TRBJ1-1, reads GAGVSQSPRYKVTKRGQDVTLRCDPISSHATLYWYQQALGQGPEFLTYFNYEAQPDKSGLPSDRFSAERPEGSISTLTIQRTEQRDSAMYRCASSAVVLAFFGQGTRLTVV.

J is TRBJ1-1 and V is TRBV4-2; TRBD1 might be the D (5 bases). Per the germline V gene, CDR1 is LGHNA and CDR2 is YNFKEQ. Trimming took off 4 bases at V and 5 bases at J, with 17 bases between the two ends. The CDR3 sequence is 15 residues long. The CDR3 bases are TGTGCCAGCAGCCGCCGGGACTCACGAGGGACTGAAGCTTTCTTT. Its protein product is CASSRRDSRGTEAFF.

The gene calls are TRBV6-5 and TRBJ2-3; D gene uncertain. The CDR3 is made up of 13 amino acids. Trimming took 6 bases from V and 0 from J, leaving 7 bases between them. The germline CDR1 and CDR2 sequences are MNHEY and SVGAGI. The CDR3 DNA sequence: TGTGCCAGCAGCCTAATCAGCACAGATACGCAGTATTTT. Translated: CASSLISTDTQYF.

The chain uses TRBV14 and TRBJ1-1; TRBD1 matches at 10 bases. This CDR3 is 17 amino acids long. After removal of 8 bases from V and 0 bases from J, the junction contained 12 bases not matched to a gene. Germline V gene sequence: CDR1 SGHDN, CDR2 FVKESK. CDR3 region: CASAPGTGDYLNTEAFF. The CDR3 DNA follows: TGTGCCAGCGCCCCCGGGACAGGGGACTACTTGAACACTGAAGCTTTCTTT. Using reference TRBV14 and TRBJ1-1 for the parts outside the CDR3, the full variable domain is EAGVTQFPSHSVIEKGQTVTLRCDPISGHDNLYWYRRVMGKEIKFLLHFVKESKQDESGMPNNRFLAERTGGTYSTLKVQPAELEDSGVYFCASAPGTGDYLNTEAFFGQGTRLTVV.

The chain is built from TRBV2 and TRBJ2-4, with D possibly matching TRBD2 (6 bases). The V end was cut by 1 base, the J end by 7 bases, with 17 bases between. Germline V gene data show CDR1 as SNHLY and CDR2 as FYNNEI. The CDR3 is made up of 16 amino acids. The CDR3 DNA reads as TGTGCCAGCAGTGAAGGGACTGGGGGGTTTCGGAACATTCAGTACTTC. Encoded protein: CASSEGTGGFRNIQYF.

The rearrangement uses TRBV7-9 and TRBJ1-1; maybe TRBD1 (6 bases). Per the germline V gene, CDR1 is SEHNR and CDR2 is FQNEAQ (reference sequence). V gave up 6 bases and J gave up 5 bases, with 16 bases separating them. CDR3 length equals 14 residues. The CDR3 loop reads CASRPGQINTEAFF. CDR3 DNA: TGTGCCAGCAGGCCGGGACAAATAAATACTGAAGCTTTCTTT. The variable domain in full, completed from reference TRBV7-9 and TRBJ1-1, reads DTGVSQNPRHKITKRGQNVTFRCDPISEHNRLYWYRQTLGQGPEFLTYFQNEAQLEKSRLLSDRFSAERPKGSFSTLEIQRTEQGDSAMYLCASRPGQINTEAFFGQGTRLTVV.

V and J are TRBV7-6 and TRBJ2-1; 10 nucleotides match TRBD2. V lost 5 bases and J lost 4; bases outside the gene matches: 5. This CDR3 is 15 amino acids long. Germline lookup yields CDR1 SGHVS and CDR2 FNYEAQ. The CDR3 nucleotides are TGTGCCAGCAGCCTCACTAGCGGGGAGTACAATGAGCAGTTCTTC. As protein: CASSLTSGEYNEQFF.

Written as DNA, the CDR3 is TGCGCCAGCAGCTTTTCCTCCGGGGATGGCTACACCTTC. Its translation is CASSFSSGDGYTF. The chain joins TRBV5-1 to TRBJ1-2; D is unresolved. Germline values: CDR1 SGHRS, CDR2 YFSETQ. This CDR3 is 13 amino acids long. V was trimmed by 2 bases and J by 6 bases, leaving 11 bases between them. Full variable domain (missing parts from reference TRBV5-1 and TRBJ1-2): KAGVTQTPRYLIKTRGQQVTLSCSPISGHRSVSWYQQTPGQGLQFLFEYFSETQRNKGNFPGRFSGRQFSNSRSEMNVSTLELGDSALYLCASSFSSGDGYTFGSGTRLTVV.

V usage is TRBV7-9 and J usage is TRBJ1-1; D is uncertain. The V gene's germline CDR1 is SEHNR and CDR2 FQNEAQ (reference sequence). CDR3 length: 16 residues. Trimming stripped 4 bases from V and 4 bases from J, with 19 bases between. The CDR3 loop reads CASSSPPGKLGTEAFF. Written as DNA, the CDR3 is TGTGCCAGCAGCTCTCCTCCGGGGAAGTTGGGCACTGAAGCTTTCTTT.

The CDR3 is CASSLGQGDTEAFF. CDR3 nucleotide sequence: TGTGCCAGCTCTCTGGGACAGGGCGACACTGAAGCTTTCTTT. This chain uses TRBV7-9 with TRBJ1-1; 9 bases map to TRBD1. This CDR3 spans 14 amino acids. The trim removed 8 bases at V and 3 bases at J, leaving 7 bases unmatched. CDR1 is SEHNR and CDR2 is FQNEAQ in the germline V gene (reference sequence).

The V call is TRBV27, the J call TRBJ2-7; TRBD2 aligns across 9 bases. Per the germline V gene, CDR1 is MNHEY and CDR2 is SMNVEV (reference sequence). V lost 5 bases to trimming and J lost 3 bases; unmatched junction nucleotides: 5. This CDR3 spans 14 amino acids. The CDR3 loop reads CASSPTTSGYEQYF. CDR3 coding DNA: TGTGCCAGCAGTCCGACGACTAGCGGCTACGAGCAGTACTTC.

The chain combines TRBV27 with TRBJ1-1; D remains unclear. The CDR3 is 13 amino acids. Germline V gene sequence: CDR1 MNHEY, CDR2 SMNVEV (reference sequence). V dropped 5 bases and J dropped 4 bases, with 11 bases sitting between them. CDR3 protein: CASSTEGSTEAFF. The CDR3 DNA reads as TGTGCCAGCAGTACAGAAGGGAGCACTGAAGCTTTCTTT.

This chain links TRBV28 with TRBJ2-2; TRBD2 is a possible D gene (5 bases). The CDR3 has 14 residues. CDR1 and CDR2 from the germline V gene are MDHEN and SYDVKM. The V gene lost 5 bases and the J gene lost 1 base, with 8 bases spanning the gap. DNA for the CDR3: TGTGCCAGCAGTCCCGGGGTGAACACCGGGGAGCTGTTTTTT. Residues: CASSPGVNTGELFF.

The rearrangement joins TRBV23-1 to TRBJ1-4; D is undetermined. TRBV23-1 is an ORF, with its function uncertain. This CDR3 is built from 14 residues. V was cut by 6 bases and J by 0 bases, with 8 bases left in between. The CDR3 here is CASSTNATNEKLFF. DNA of the CDR3: TGCGCCAGCAGCACTAATGCAACTAATGAAAAACTGTTTTTT.